Shown below are 28 T cell receptor beta chains from a single sample sequenced in a study of T-cell reconstitution after alpha-beta-depleted transplantation in children. TCRbeta library preparation incorporated unique molecular identifiers. TCRdb itself ran the PCR reads through MiXCR, one entry per CDR3 protein. The profile covers some 290,000 distinct CDR3 sequences, with more than 8% appearing a single time and roughly a tenth taken by the ten largest. Sequencing was performed on PBMCs from the stem cell graft donor, taken from the stem cell graft. The receptors derive from a human donor who donated a stem cell graft to a child with SCID.

The chain has TRBV4-2 and TRBJ1-2, with D perhaps matching TRBD1 (5 bases). CDR1 LGHNA and CDR2 YNFKEQ come from the germline V gene. The CDR3 consists of 15 residues. V was pared by 1 base and J by 4 bases, with 13 bases between. For the CDR3, the DNA is TGTGCCAGCAGCCAAGGGGGCGTTCTGGTCTATGGCTACACCTTC. The encoded protein is CASSQGGVLVYGYTF.

This clonotype occurred a few times. DNA of the CDR3: TGCGCCAGCAGCTATCAGGGGCCCACTGAAGCTTTCTTT. Residues: CASSYQGPTEAFF. This chain joins TRBV4-1 and TRBJ1-1, with D perhaps TRBD1 (6 bases). The germline gives CDR1 MGHRA, CDR2 YSYEKL. V was trimmed by 5 bases and J by 4 bases, leaving 11 bases between them. The CDR3 runs 13 residues.

The chain recombines TRBV27 with TRBJ2-5; 8 positions agree with TRBD1. Germline assignment: CDR1 MNHEY and CDR2 SMNVEV (reference sequence). The CDR3 is made up of 15 amino acids. J gave up 1 base and V 4 bases, and 5 bases lay outside the gene matches. The CDR3 DNA sequence: TGTGCCAGCAGTTCACTCGGACAGGGCCAAGAGACCCAGTACTTC. Translated, it gives CASSSLGQGQETQYF.

The chain links TRBV20-1 to TRBJ1-1, with 10 nucleotides matching TRBD1. The CDR3 totals 14 residues. J was trimmed by 5 bases and V by 1 base; bases with no gene match: 4. The germline V gene has CDR1 DFQATT and CDR2 SNEGSKA (reference sequence). DNA for the CDR3: TGCAGTGCTAGAGGGACAGGGGGTTTTACTGAAGCTTTCTTT. Its translation is CSARGTGGFTEAFF.

As concerns this clonotype: With a much larger clone just one base away, this may be a read error. It is likely a read error, because the conserved phenylalanine at the end of the CDR3 is missing. V usage is TRBV6-2 or TRBV6-3 and J usage is TRBJ2-5; no reliable D call. Germline V gene sequence: CDR1 MNHEY, CDR2 SVGEGT. This CDR3 region has 12 residues. Trimming removed 4 bases at V and 5 bases at J, with 8 bases between. The CDR3 nucleotides are TGTGCCAGCAGTTCCCCACGGGAGACCCAGTACTAC. This codes for CASSSPRETQYY.

This clonotype has a handful of counts. V and J are TRBV24-1 and TRBJ2-5; tentative D call: TRBD1 (6 bases). The CDR3 covers 16 residues. Germline values: CDR1 KGHDR, CDR2 SFDVKD. Trimming removed 3 bases from V and 0 bases from J, with 13 bases in between. Here the CDR3 DNA reads TGTGCCACCAGTGATAACAGGGTCGGGTACCAAGAGACCCAGTACTTC. Translated, it gives CATSDNRVGYQETQYF.

This clonotype has a count of ten or more. The rearrangement uses TRBV3-1 and TRBJ2-7; no definite D call. Trimming shortened V by 3 bases and J by 4 bases, and 13 bases separated the two germline ends. CDR1 and CDR2 (germline): LGHDT, YNNKEL (reference sequence). This CDR3 comprises 14 residues. As DNA, the CDR3 is TGTGCCAGCAGCCAGGCAGGCGCCATTTACGAGCAGTACTTC. Protein sequence: CASSQAGAIYEQYF.

The chain couples TRBV27 to TRBJ1-6; D remains ambiguous. V shed 2 bases and J shed 7 bases, with 3 bases lying between them. CDR3 length equals 12 residues. Germline CDR1 reads MNHEY; CDR2 reads SMNVEV (reference sequence). CDR3 amino acids: CASSLLNSPLHF. The CDR3 region has the DNA TGTGCCAGCAGTTTACTCAATTCACCCCTCCACTTT.

This chain links TRBV7-2 with TRBJ2-7; TRBD1 matches at 7 bases. Trimming at V came to 6 bases and at J to 6 bases, leaving 14 bases not matched to a gene. The CDR3 is 15 residues long. The V gene's germline CDR1 is SGHTA and CDR2 FQGNSA. This CDR3 is CASRANRGFTSEQYF. In DNA, the CDR3 is TGTGCCAGCAGGGCAAACAGGGGCTTTACTAGCGAGCAGTACTTC.

This clonotype showed up just a few times. The chain combines TRBV11-2 with TRBJ2-7, with no clear D. Germline V gives CDR1 SGHAT, CDR2 FQNNGV. Trimming removed 0 bases at V and 2 bases at J, with 5 bases between. The CDR3 is 13 residues long. CDR3 nucleotide sequence: TGTGCCAGCAGCTTAGAGGCCGCCTACGAGCAGTACTTC. Protein: CASSLEAAYEQYF.

This clonotype was found many times. The genes are TRBV4-2 and TRBJ1-1, with a tentative D call TRBD1 (6 bases). Germline V gene lookup returns CDR1 LGHNA and CDR2 YNFKEQ. The CDR3 extends over 14 amino acids. The V end was cut by 2 bases, the J end by 7 bases, with 14 bases between. Written as DNA, the CDR3 is TGTGCCAGCAGCCAATGGCTTCGACAGGTTGAAGCTTTCTTT. Protein sequence: CASSQWLRQVEAFF.

This clonotype occurred many times. Here the CDR3 reads CAISDPGTDSSYEQYF. The CDR3 DNA is TGTGCCATCAGTGATCCCGGGACAGACAGCTCCTACGAGCAGTACTTC. The chain links TRBV10-3 to TRBJ2-7, with 7 bases fitting TRBD1. Looked up from germline, CDR1 is ENHRY and CDR2 is SYGVKD. The V gene end was trimmed by 3 bases and the J gene end by 0 bases; junction bases not matched to a gene: 8. CDR3 size: 16 residues.

This clonotype appeared many times. The chain uses TRBV6-6 and TRBJ2-3; D unclear. CDR3 length: 13 residues. Trimming took off 2 bases at V and 4 bases at J, with 7 bases between the two ends. Looked up from germline, CDR1 is MNHNY and CDR2 is SVGAGI (reference sequence). As DNA, the CDR3 is TGTGCCAGCAGTTACAACAGTCCAGATACGCAGTATTTT. It yields the protein CASSYNSPDTQYF.

This clonotype was seen only a few times. The genes are TRBV10-3 and TRBJ2-7, with no clear D. The ends were cut back, 4 bases at V and 5 bases at J, with 12 bases in the middle. CDR3 length equals 13 residues. In germline, CDR1 is ENHRY, CDR2 SYGVKD. The CDR3 nucleotides read TGTGCCATCAGTGCACGGTCAAGCCACGAGCAGTACTTC. Protein product: CAISARSSHEQYF.

This clonotype appeared a few times. The chain carries TRBV7-9 and TRBJ2-5, with D possibly matching TRBD2 (5 bases). This CDR3 region has 13 residues. Germline V gene data show CDR1 as SEHNR and CDR2 as FQNEAQ (reference sequence). V shed 5 bases and J shed 2 bases, with 9 bases lying between them. This chain's CDR3 is CASSRTQQETQYF. The CDR3 DNA reads as TGTGCCAGCAGCCGGACTCAACAAGAGACCCAGTACTTC. The full variable domain, rest sourced from reference TRBV7-9 and TRBJ2-5, is DTGVSQNPRHKITKRGQNVTFRCDPISEHNRLYWYRQTLGQGPEFLTYFQNEAQLEKSRLLSDRFSAERPKGSFSTLEIQRTEQGDSAMYLCASSRTQQETQYFGPGTRLLVL.

The rearrangement uses TRBV5-6 and TRBJ2-5, with TRBD1 matching over 8 bases. Germline V gives CDR1 SGHDT, CDR2 YYEEEE. There are 16 residues in the CDR3. With 4 bases clipped from V and 0 bases from J, the junction kept 8 bases outside the gene matches. CDR3 bases: TGTGCCAGCAGCCTGGGGACAGGTCCTTACCAAGAGACCCAGTACTTC. Translating it yields CASSLGTGPYQETQYF.

This CDR3 is CASSSLGLAGGTDTQYF. The CDR3 region has the DNA TGCGCCAGCAGCTCACTCGGACTAGCGGGTGGCACAGATACGCAGTATTTT. The rearrangement uses TRBV5-1 and TRBJ2-3; TRBD2 agrees at 11 bases. This CDR3 spans 17 amino acids. Germline V gives CDR1 SGHRS, CDR2 YFSETQ. With 3 bases clipped from V and 1 base from J, the junction kept 7 bases outside the gene matches.

J is TRBJ2-1 and V is TRBV3-1, with 9 bases matching TRBD2. The trim removed 3 bases at V and 4 bases at J, leaving 4 bases unmatched. Germline V gives CDR1 LGHDT, CDR2 YNNKEL (reference sequence). The length of the CDR3 is 15 residues. CDR3 loop: CASSHIAGDYNEQFF. CDR3 nucleotide sequence: TGTGCCAGCAGCCATATAGCGGGGGATTACAATGAGCAGTTCTTC.

The chain links TRBV10-3 to TRBJ2-1; 12 nucleotides agree with TRBD2. This CDR3 contains 13 residues. Unmatched junction bases numbered 0, after V lost 2 bases and J lost 10 bases. Germline CDR1 reads ENHRY; CDR2 reads SYGVKD. CDR3: CAISEGLAGEQFF. In nucleotides, the CDR3 is TGTGCCATCAGTGAGGGACTAGCGGGGGAGCAGTTCTTC.

This clonotype appeared many times. The rearrangement uses TRBV12-3 or TRBV12-4 and TRBJ1-2; D is uncertain. V shed 4 bases and J shed 5 bases, with 17 bases lying between them. The CDR3 extends over 15 amino acids. The CDR3 spells CASSSYPPGVYGYTF. The CDR3 region has the DNA TGTGCCAGCAGTTCGTACCCACCTGGGGTATATGGCTACACCTTC.

The chain is built from TRBV6-5 and TRBJ2-6; D not resolved. Trimming pared 0 bases from V and 0 bases from J, leaving 12 bases between. Germline V gene lookup returns CDR1 MNHEY and CDR2 SVGAGI. The CDR3 extends over 18 amino acids. The CDR3 DNA reads as TGTGCCAGCAGTTACTCTTCCGTGAAGGGCTCTGGGGCCAACGTCCTGACTTTC. Protein product: CASSYSSVKGSGANVLTF.

The chain recombines TRBV2 with TRBJ2-7, with D possibly matching TRBD1 (5 bases). The CDR3 totals 12 residues. V was trimmed by 4 bases and J by 4 bases, leaving 8 bases between them. CDR1 is SNHLY and CDR2 is FYNNEI in the germline V gene. The CDR3 protein is CASSVKGYEQYF. The CDR3 DNA reads TGTGCCAGCAGTGTTAAGGGGTACGAGCAGTACTTC.

The table lists this clonotype with a few counts. As DNA, the CDR3 is TGTGCCATCAGTGAGGACAGCGCGTCCTATGGCTACACCTTC. Encoded protein: CAISEDSASYGYTF. This rearrangement joins TRBV10-3 to TRBJ1-2, with TRBD1 as a possible D gene (5 bases). The germline CDR1 and CDR2 sequences are ENHRY and SYGVKD. The V end was cut by 2 bases, the J end by 4 bases, with 11 bases between. The CDR3 length is 14 residues.

About this clonotype itself: With a much larger clone just one base away, this may be a read error. The V and J genes are TRBV10-3 and TRBJ2-1; no definite D call. CDR3 length: 11 residues. Germline assignment: CDR1 ENHRY and CDR2 SYGVKD. V lost 5 bases and J 10 bases, leaving 9 bases between the germline ends. CDR3 loop: CAISYSREQFF. CDR3 DNA sequence: TGTGCCATCAGTTACTCAAGAGAGCAGTTCTTC.

This clonotype was counted between two and nine times. The chain combines TRBV11-1 with TRBJ1-2; possibly TRBD1 for D (5 bases). The CDR3 is 14 residues long. Germline loops: CDR1 SGHAT, CDR2 FQDESV (reference sequence). V lost 1 base and J lost 2, with 8 bases in between. The CDR3 nucleotides are TGTGCCAGCAGCTTAGAGACAGACAACTATGGCTACACCTTC. The encoded protein is CASSLETDNYGYTF.

This clonotype was counted between two and nine times. The V gene is TRBV20-1, the J gene TRBJ2-7; 7 bases align to TRBD1. V lost 3 bases, J lost 5 bases, and 16 bases stayed unmatched. Germline CDR1 and CDR2: DFQATT and SNEGSKA (reference sequence). The CDR3 extends over 16 amino acids. The CDR3, as DNA: TGCAGTGCTAGGGGGTCCCGGGACAGTTATCGGGACGAGCAGTACTTC. It is translated as CSARGSRDSYRDEQYF.

The chain uses TRBV20-1 and TRBJ1-6; D is undetermined. The ends were cut back, 2 bases at V and 17 bases at J, with 13 bases in the middle. Germline V lookup: CDR1 DFQATT, CDR2 SNEGSKA (reference sequence). CDR3 length: 11 amino acids. The CDR3 spells CSARRAGSVHF. In DNA form, the CDR3 reads TGCAGTGCTAGAAGGGCGGGTAGTGTCCACTTT.

The chain recombines TRBV12-3 or TRBV12-4 with TRBJ1-1, with unresolved D. The V end lost 6 bases, the J end lost 8 bases, and 10 bases lay between the germline ends. CDR3 length equals 11 residues. CDR3 bases: TGTGCCAGCAGACGACGGAAAGAAGCTTTCTTT. Its translation is CASRRRKEAFF.